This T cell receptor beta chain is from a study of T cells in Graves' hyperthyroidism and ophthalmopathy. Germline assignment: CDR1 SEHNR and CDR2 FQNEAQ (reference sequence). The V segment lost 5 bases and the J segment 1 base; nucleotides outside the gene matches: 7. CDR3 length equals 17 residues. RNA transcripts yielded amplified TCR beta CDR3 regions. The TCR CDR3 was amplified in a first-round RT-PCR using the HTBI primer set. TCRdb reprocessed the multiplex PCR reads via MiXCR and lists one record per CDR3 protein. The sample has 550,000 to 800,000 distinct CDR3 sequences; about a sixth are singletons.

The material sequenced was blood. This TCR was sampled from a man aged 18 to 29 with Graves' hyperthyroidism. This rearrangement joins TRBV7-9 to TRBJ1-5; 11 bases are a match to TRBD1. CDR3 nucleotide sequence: TGTGCCAGCAGCGCGTGGGACAGGGGGGGCAGCAATCAGCCCCAGCATTTT. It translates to CASSAWDRGGSNQPQHF.